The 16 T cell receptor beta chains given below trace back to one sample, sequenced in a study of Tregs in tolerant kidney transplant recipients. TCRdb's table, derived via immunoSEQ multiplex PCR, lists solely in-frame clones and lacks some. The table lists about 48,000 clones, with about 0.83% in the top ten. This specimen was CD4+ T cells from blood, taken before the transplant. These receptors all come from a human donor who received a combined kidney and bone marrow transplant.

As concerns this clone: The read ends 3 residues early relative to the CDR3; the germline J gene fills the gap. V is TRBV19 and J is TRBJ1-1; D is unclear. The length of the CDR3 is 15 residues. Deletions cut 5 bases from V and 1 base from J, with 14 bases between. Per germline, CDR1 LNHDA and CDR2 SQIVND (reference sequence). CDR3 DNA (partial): TGTGCCAGTAGTGGTCAGGACTCGGGGAACACTGAA. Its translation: CASSGQDSGNTE. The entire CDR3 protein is CASSGQDSGNTEAFF. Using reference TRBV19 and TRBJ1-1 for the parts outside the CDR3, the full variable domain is DGGITQSPKYLFRKEGQNVTLSCEQNLNHDAMYWYRQDPGQGLRLIYYSQIVNDFQKGDIAEGYSVSREKKESFPLTVTSAQKNPTAFYLCASSGQDSGNTEAFFGQGTRLTVV.

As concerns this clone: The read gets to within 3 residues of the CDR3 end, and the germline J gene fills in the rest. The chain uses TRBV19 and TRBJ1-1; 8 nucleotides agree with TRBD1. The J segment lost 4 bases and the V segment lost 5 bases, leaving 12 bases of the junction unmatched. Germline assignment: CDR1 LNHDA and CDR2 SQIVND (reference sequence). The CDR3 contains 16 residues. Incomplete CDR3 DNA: TGTGCCAGTAGTCGTCCGGGACAGGCAGGGAGCACTGAA. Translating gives CASSRPGQAGSTE. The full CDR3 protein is CASSRPGQAGSTEAFF. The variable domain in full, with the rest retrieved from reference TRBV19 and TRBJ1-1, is DGGITQSPKYLFRKEGQNVTLSCEQNLNHDAMYWYRQDPGQGLRLIYYSQIVNDFQKGDIAEGYSVSREKKESFPLTVTSAQKNPTAFYLCASSRPGQAGSTEAFFGQGTRLTVV.

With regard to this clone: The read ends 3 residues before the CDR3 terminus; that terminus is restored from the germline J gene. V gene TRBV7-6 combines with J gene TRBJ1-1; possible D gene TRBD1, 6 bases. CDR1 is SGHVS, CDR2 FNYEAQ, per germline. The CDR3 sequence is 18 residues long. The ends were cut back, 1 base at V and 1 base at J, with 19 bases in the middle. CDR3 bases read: TGTGCCAGCAGCTTAGTCAGGGGAGTGGGGCGATCGAACACTGAA. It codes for CASSLVRGVGRSNTE. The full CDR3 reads CASSLVRGVGRSNTEAFF.

The chain's CDR3 is CASSWLTGGNTIYF. The DNA read from the CDR3 is TGTGCCAGCAGCTGGTTGACAGGGGGGAACACC. V is TRBV7-9 and J is TRBJ1-3; 9 positions match TRBD1. The read ends 3 residues before the CDR3 terminus; that terminus is restored from the germline J gene. V gave up 4 bases and J gave up 7 bases; unmatched junction bases: 5. The CDR3 loop spans 14 amino acids. Germline CDR1 is SEHNR and CDR2 is FQNEAQ (reference sequence).

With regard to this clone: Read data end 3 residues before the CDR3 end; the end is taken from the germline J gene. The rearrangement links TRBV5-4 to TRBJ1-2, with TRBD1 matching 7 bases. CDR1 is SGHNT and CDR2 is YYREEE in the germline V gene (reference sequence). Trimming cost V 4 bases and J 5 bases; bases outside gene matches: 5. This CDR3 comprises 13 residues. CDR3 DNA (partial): TGTGCCAGCAGCCGGGACAGCGAGTATGGC. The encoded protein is CASSRDSEYG. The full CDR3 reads CASSRDSEYGYTF.

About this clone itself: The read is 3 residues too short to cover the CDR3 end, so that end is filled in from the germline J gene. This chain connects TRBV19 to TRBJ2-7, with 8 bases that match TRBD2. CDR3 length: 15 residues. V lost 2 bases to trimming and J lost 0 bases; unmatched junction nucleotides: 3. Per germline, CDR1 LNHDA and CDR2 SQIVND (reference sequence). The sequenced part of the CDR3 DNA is TGTGCCAGTAGTATATCCAGCGGGAGCTCCTACGAG. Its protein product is CASSISSGSSYE. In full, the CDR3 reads CASSISSGSSYEQYF.

CDR3 bases read: TGTGCCAGTAGTATTGGGACTAGCGGGAGTCACCAAGAGACC. This sequence encodes CASSIGTSGSHQET. The complete CDR3 sequence is CASSIGTSGSHQETQYF. The chain couples TRBV19 to TRBJ2-5; 14 bases agree with TRBD2. The missing CDR3 end, 3 residues past where the read stops, is filled in from the germline J gene. Germline V gene lookup returns CDR1 LNHDA and CDR2 SQIVND (reference sequence). The CDR3 is made up of 17 amino acids. The trim removed 3 bases at V and 0 bases at J, leaving 3 bases unmatched.

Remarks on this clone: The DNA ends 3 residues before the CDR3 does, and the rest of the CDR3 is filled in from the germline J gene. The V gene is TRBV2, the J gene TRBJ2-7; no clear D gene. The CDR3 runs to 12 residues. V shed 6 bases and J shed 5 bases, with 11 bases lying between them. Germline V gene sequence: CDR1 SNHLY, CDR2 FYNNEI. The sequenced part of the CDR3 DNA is TGTGCCAGCAGGGGTCGGGTGGACGAG. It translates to CASRGRVDE. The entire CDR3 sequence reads CASRGRVDEQYF.

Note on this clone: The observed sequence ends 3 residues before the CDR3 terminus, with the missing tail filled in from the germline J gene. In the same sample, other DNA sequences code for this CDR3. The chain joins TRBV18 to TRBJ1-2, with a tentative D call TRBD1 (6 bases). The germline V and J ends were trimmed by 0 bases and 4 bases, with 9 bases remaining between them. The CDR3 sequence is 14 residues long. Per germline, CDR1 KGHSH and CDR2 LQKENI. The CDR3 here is CASSPPGGGYGYTF. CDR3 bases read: TGTGCCAGCTCACCACCGGGAGGGGGCTATGGC.

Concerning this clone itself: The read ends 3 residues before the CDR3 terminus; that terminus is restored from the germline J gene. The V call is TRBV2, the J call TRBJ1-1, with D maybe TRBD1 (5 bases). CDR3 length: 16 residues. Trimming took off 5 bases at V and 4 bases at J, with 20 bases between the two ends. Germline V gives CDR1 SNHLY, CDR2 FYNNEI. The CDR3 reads CASSWSDSPSGTEAFF. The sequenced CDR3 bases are TGTGCCAGCAGTTGGAGCGACAGCCCTTCGGGCACTGAA.

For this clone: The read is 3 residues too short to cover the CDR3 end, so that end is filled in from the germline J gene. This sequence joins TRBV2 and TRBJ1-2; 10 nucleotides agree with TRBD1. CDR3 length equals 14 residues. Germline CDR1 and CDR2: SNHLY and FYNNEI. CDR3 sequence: CASSQGDRGRGYTF. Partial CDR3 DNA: TGTGCCAGCAGTCAGGGGGACAGGGGTCGCGGC.

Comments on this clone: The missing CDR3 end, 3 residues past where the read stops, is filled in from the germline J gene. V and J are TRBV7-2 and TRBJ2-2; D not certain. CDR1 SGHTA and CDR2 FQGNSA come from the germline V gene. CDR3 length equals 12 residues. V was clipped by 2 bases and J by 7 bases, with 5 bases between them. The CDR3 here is CASSLFGGELFF. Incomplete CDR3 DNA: TGTGCCAGCAGCTTATTCGGCGGGGAG.

CDR3 protein: CASRPGSYNEQFF. The covered CDR3 bases are TGTGCCAGCAGACCAGGGTCCTACAATGAG. The chain has TRBV7-2 and TRBJ2-1; possibly TRBD1 for D (5 bases). The read terminates 3 residues ahead of where the CDR3 ends, so the germline J gene completes it. The CDR3 contains 13 residues. CDR1 SGHTA and CDR2 FQGNSA come from the germline V gene. The V and J ends lost 6 bases and 1 base respectively, with 7 bases between them.

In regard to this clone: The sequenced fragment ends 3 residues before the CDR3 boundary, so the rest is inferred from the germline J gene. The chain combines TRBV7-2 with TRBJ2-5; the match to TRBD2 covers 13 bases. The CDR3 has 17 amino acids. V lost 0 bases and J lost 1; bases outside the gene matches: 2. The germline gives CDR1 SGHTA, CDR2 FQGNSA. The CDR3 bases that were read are TGTGCCAGCAGCTTAGCGAGGACTAGCGGGAGCCAAGAGACC. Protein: CASSLARTSGSQET. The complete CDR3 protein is CASSLARTSGSQETQYF.

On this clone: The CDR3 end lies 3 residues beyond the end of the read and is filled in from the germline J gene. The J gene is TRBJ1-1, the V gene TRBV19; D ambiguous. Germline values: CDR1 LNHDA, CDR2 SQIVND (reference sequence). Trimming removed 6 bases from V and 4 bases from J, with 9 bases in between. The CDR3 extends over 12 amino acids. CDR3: CASSTRGTEAFF. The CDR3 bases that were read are TGTGCCAGTAGCACGCGGGGCACTGAA.

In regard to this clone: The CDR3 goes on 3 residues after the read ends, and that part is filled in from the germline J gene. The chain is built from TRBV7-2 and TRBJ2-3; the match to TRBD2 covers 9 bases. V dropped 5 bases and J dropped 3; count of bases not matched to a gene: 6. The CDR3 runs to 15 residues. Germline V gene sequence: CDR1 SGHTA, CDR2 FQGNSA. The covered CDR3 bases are TGTGCCAGCAGCGTAAGCGGGAGGTGGACAGATACG. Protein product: CASSVSGRWTDT. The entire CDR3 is CASSVSGRWTDTQYF.